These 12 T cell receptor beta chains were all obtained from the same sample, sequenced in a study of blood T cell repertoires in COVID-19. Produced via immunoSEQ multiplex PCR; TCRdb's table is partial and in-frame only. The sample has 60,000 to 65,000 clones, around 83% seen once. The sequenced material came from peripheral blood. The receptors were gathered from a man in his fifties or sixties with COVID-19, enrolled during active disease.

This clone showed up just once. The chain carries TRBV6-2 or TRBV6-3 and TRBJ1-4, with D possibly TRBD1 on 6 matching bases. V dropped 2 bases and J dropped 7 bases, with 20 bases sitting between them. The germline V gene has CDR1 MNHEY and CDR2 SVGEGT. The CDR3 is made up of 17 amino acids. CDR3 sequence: CASSYRPGTPGSEKLFF. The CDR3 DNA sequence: TGTGCCAGCAGTTACCGCCCCGGGACACCGGGGAGTGAAAAACTGTTTTTT.

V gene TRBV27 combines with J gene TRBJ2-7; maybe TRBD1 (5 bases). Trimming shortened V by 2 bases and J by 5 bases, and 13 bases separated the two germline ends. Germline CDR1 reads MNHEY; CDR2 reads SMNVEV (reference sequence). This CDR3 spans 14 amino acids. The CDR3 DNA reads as TGTGCCAGCAGTTTAAGGCGGCAGGGCCACGAGCAGTACTTC. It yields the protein CASSLRRQGHEQYF.

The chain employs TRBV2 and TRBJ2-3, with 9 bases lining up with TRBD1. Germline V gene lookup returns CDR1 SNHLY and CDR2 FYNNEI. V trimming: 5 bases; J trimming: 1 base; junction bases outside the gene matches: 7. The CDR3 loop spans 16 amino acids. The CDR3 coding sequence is TGTGCCAGCAGTTTACTGACAGGGGGTGGCACAGATACGCAGTATTTT. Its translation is CASSLLTGGGTDTQYF.

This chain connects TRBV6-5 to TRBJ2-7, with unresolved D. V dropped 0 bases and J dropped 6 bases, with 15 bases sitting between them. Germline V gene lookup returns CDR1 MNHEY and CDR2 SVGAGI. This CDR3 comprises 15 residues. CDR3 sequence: CASSYSKALPSEQYF. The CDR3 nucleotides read TGTGCCAGCAGTTACTCGAAAGCGCTTCCCTCCGAGCAGTACTTC.

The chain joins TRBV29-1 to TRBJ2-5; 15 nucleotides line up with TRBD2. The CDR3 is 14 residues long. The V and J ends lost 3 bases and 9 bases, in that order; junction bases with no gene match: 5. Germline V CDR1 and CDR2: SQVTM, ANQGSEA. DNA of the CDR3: TGCAGCGTTGAGGCGGGACTAGCGGGAGGATCCCAGTACTTC. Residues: CSVEAGLAGGSQYF.

CDR3 sequence (DNA): TGTGCCAGCAGCCAAGTTACAGGTAGCTACAATGAGCAGTTCTTC. Protein product: CASSQVTGSYNEQFF. The rearrangement uses TRBV14 and TRBJ2-1; TRBD1 is a possible D gene (5 bases). The CDR3 is made up of 15 amino acids. Germline V gives CDR1 SGHDN, CDR2 FVKESK. V lost 1 base, J lost 3 bases, and 10 bases lay in between.

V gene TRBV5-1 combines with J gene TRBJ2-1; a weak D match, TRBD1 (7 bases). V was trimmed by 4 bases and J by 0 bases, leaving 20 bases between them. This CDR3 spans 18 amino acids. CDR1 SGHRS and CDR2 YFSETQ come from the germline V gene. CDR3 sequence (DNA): TGCGCCAGCAGCCCAGGCGGAGGGGGCATGAGCTCCTACAATGAGCAGTTCTTC. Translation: CASSPGGGGMSSYNEQFF.

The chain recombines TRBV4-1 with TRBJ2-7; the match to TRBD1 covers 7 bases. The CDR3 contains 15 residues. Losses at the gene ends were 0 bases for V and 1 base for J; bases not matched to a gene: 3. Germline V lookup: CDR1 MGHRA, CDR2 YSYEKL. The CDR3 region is CASSQDRDSSYEQYF. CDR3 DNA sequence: TGCGCCAGCAGCCAAGATCGGGACAGTTCCTACGAGCAGTACTTC.

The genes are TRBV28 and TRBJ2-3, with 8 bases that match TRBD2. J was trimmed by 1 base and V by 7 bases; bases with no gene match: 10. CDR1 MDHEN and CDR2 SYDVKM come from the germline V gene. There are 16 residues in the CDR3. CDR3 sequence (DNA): TGTGCCAGCACCAAGACCGGGACTAGAGGCACAGATACGCAGTATTTT. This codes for CASTKTGTRGTDTQYF.

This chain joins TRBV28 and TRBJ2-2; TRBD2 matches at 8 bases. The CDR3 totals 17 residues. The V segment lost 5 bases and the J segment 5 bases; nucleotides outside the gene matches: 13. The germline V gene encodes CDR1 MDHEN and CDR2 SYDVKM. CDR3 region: CASSLAPGLGTTGELFF. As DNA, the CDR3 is TGTGCCAGCAGTCTCGCACCGGGACTAGGTACGACCGGGGAGCTGTTTTTT. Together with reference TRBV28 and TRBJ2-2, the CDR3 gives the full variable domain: DVKVTQSSRYLVKRTGEKVFLECVQDMDHENMFWYRQDPGLGLRLIYFSYDVKMKEKGDIPEGYSVSREKKERFSLILESASTNQTSMYLCASSLAPGLGTTGELFFGEGSRLTVL.

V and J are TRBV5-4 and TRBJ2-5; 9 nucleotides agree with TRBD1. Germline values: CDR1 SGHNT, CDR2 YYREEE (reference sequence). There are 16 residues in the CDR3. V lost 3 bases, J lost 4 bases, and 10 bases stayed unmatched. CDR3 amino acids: CASSSPGQGLGETQYF. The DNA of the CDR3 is TGTGCCAGCAGCTCACCGGGACAGGGATTAGGAGAGACCCAGTACTTC.

The CDR3 bases are TGTGCCAGCAGCTTGGAGGCCGCCGCAGGGGACTCACCCCTCCACTTT. This gives the protein CASSLEAAAGDSPLHF. This rearrangement joins TRBV5-6 to TRBJ1-6; tentative D call: TRBD1 (6 bases). The germline V gene encodes CDR1 SGHDT and CDR2 YYEEEE. The CDR3 has 16 residues. Deletions cut 0 bases from V and 10 bases from J, with 17 bases between.